This T cell receptor (beta chain) originates from a study of blood T cell repertoires in COVID-19. On the study more broadly: T cells, B-cell-depleted T cells, or PBMCs supplied cDNA or gDNA.

In the authors' workflow: From reference gene primer amplification, estimates of nucleated cell counts were derived. Repertoires were generated with immunoSEQ multiplex PCR, while TCRdb's copy carries only in-frame clones and drops some. V and J calls and clone size follow that table, whereas D and trimming were derived from the DNA. This sample has over 65,000 clones, with more than 75% found just once. This clone was detected once. Germline-derived CDR1 and CDR2 are KGHSH and LQKENI. Germline trimming cut 3 bases from V and 5 bases from J; bases unmatched to any gene: 9. The CDR3 covers 16 residues.

Source material: peripheral blood. The receptor comes from a human donor in a cohort sampled during active COVID-19. This chain joins TRBV18 and TRBJ2-5; 10 bases agree with TRBD1. This chain's CDR3 is CASSPLGTGDMETQYF. DNA of the CDR3: TGTGCCAGCTCACCCCTAGGGACAGGGGATATGGAGACCCAGTACTTC.